This is a list of T cell receptor beta chains from one sample in a study of a mutant IDH1 vaccine in newly diagnosed glioma. Assay used: immunoSEQ multiplex PCR; TCRdb lists only in-frame clones, some missing. The sample contains about 21,000 clones, approximately 85% of which appear only once. Sequenced here: PBMCs, sampled from a glioma patient treated with radiotherapy, temozolomide or both. These receptors were obtained from a middle-aged man with glioma. Each CDR3 is given with its conserved first and last residue. A D gene is named only where the DNA matches it firmly. The listing skips clone size in some rows; elsewhere it reads once, few, many or a size class.

clone size: .; J gene: TRBJ1-1; V gene: TRBV5-6; D gene: .; CDR3 protein: CASSLVSGGTEAFF; CDR3 DNA: TGTGCCAGCAGCTTGGTCTCCGGGGGCACTGAAGCTTTCTTT
clone size: .; J gene: TRBJ1-3; V gene: TRBV5-6; D gene: .; CDR3 protein: CASSLGPGGSGNTIYF; CDR3 DNA: TGTGCCAGCAGCTTGGGGCCCGGGGGCTCTGGAAACACCATATATTTT
clone size: .; J gene: TRBJ2-5; V gene: TRBV4-2; D gene: .; CDR3 protein: CASSQDGEEAETQYF; CDR3 DNA: TGTGCCAGCAGCCAAGATGGAGAGGAGGCGGAGACCCAGTACTTC
clone size: .; J gene: TRBJ2-4; V gene: TRBV4-2; D gene: TRBD2; CDR3 protein: CASSQSLAVAKNIQYF; CDR3 DNA: TGTGCCAGCAGCCAAAGCCTAGCGGTAGCCAAAAACATTCAGTACTTC
clone size: .; J gene: TRBJ1-6; V gene: TRBV6-6; D gene: TRBD1; CDR3 protein: CASRTTGDSYNSPLHF; CDR3 DNA: TGTGCCAGCAGAACGACAGGGGACTCCTATAATTCACCCCTCCACTTT
clone size: .; J gene: TRBJ1-2; V gene: TRBV10-3; D gene: .; CDR3 protein: CAISESRGGIYGYTF; CDR3 DNA: TGTGCCATCAGTGAGTCGAGGGGGGGGATCTATGGCTACACCTTC
clone size: once; J gene: TRBJ1-1; V gene: TRBV6-5; D gene: TRBD1; CDR3 protein: CASLGQGLNTEAFF; CDR3 DNA: TGTGCCAGCCTCGGACAGGGGCTGAACACTGAAGCTTTCTTT
clone size: few; J gene: TRBJ2-3; V gene: TRBV10-2; D gene: .; CDR3 protein: CASSDQTPAMGDTQYF; CDR3 DNA: TGCGCCAGCAGTGACCAGACTCCCGCGATGGGAGATACGCAGTATTTT
clone size: once; J gene: TRBJ2-2; V gene: TRBV7-8; D gene: .; CDR3 protein: CASSRGAAGPGELFF; CDR3 DNA: TGTGCCAGCAGCCGGGGAGCCGCCGGTCCCGGGGAGCTGTTTTTT
clone size: .; J gene: TRBJ1-2; V gene: TRBV25-1; D gene: .; CDR3 protein: CASSEGKWEGFYGYTF; CDR3 DNA: TGTGCCAGCAGTGAGGGAAAATGGGAGGGCTTCTATGGCTACACCTTC
clone size: .; J gene: TRBJ1-2; V gene: TRBV5-4; D gene: .; CDR3 protein: CASSFGTPRFGYTF; CDR3 DNA: TGTGCCAGCAGCTTTGGTACCCCTCGTTTTGGCTACACCTTC
clone size: few; J gene: TRBJ1-5; V gene: TRBV28; D gene: .; CDR3 protein: CASSATGRFTTNQPQHF; CDR3 DNA: TGTGCCAGCAGTGCGACAGGCAGATTCACTACTAATCAGCCCCAGCATTTT
clone size: .; J gene: TRBJ1-2; V gene: TRBV7-2; D gene: .; CDR3 protein: CASSWPGRGSLYGYTF; CDR3 DNA: TGTGCCAGCAGCTGGCCGGGTAGAGGGTCCCTATATGGCTACACCTTC
clone size: .; J gene: TRBJ2-7; V gene: TRBV6-1; D gene: .; CDR3 protein: CASSEGMIGPGGPYEQYF; CDR3 DNA: TGTGCCAGCAGTGAAGGCATGATTGGGCCTGGCGGCCCCTACGAGCAGTACTTC
clone size: .; J gene: TRBJ2-2; V gene: TRBV15; D gene: .; CDR3 protein: CATSRDGSTGELFF; CDR3 DNA: TGTGCCACCAGCAGAGATGGTAGCACCGGGGAGCTGTTTTTT
clone size: .; J gene: TRBJ2-3; V gene: TRBV7-7; D gene: TRBD2; CDR3 protein: CASSFSGGTDTQYF; CDR3 DNA: TGTGCCAGCAGCTTCAGCGGGGGGACAGATACGCAGTATTTT
clone size: .; J gene: TRBJ2-7; V gene: TRBV10-3; D gene: .; CDR3 protein: CAISEKAGVAYEQYF; CDR3 DNA: TGTGCCATCAGTGAGAAGGCAGGGGTGGCCTACGAGCAGTACTTC
clone size: .; J gene: TRBJ2-7; V gene: TRBV7-2; D gene: .; CDR3 protein: CASSPRSVGLLVREQYF; CDR3 DNA: TGTGCCAGCAGCCCCCGGTCGGTTGGACTCCTCGTACGCGAGCAGTACTTC
clone size: .; J gene: TRBJ2-2; V gene: TRBV6-4; D gene: TRBD2; CDR3 protein: CASSAGTSGGTGELFF; CDR3 DNA: TGTGCCAGCAGTGCCGGGACTAGCGGGGGCACCGGGGAGCTGTTTTTT
clone size: .; J gene: TRBJ2-1; V gene: TRBV5-1; D gene: TRBD2; CDR3 protein: CASSPGLAEEQFF; CDR3 DNA: TGCGCCAGCAGCCCAGGACTAGCCGAGGAGCAGTTCTTC
clone size: .; J gene: TRBJ1-1; V gene: TRBV18; D gene: .; CDR3 protein: CASSPGPALMDTEAFF; CDR3 DNA: TGTGCCAGCTCACCAGGACCGGCCCTGATGGACACTGAAGCTTTCTTT
clone size: .; J gene: TRBJ1-5; V gene: TRBV18; D gene: .; CDR3 protein: CASSGGGNQPQHF; CDR3 DNA: TGTGCCAGCTCAGGAGGGGGAAATCAGCCCCAGCATTTT
clone size: .; J gene: TRBJ1-3; V gene: TRBV7-9; D gene: .; CDR3 protein: CASSITGLASHF; CDR3 DNA: TGTGCCAGCAGCATTACAGGCTTAGCCTCCCATTTT
clone size: .; J gene: TRBJ1-2; V gene: TRBV6-5; D gene: .; CDR3 protein: CASSYSKYSAAGYTF; CDR3 DNA: TGTGCCAGCAGTTACTCGAAATACAGTGCAGCGGGCTACACCTTC
clone size: .; J gene: TRBJ2-5; V gene: TRBV19; D gene: .; CDR3 protein: CASSVMDGVPETQYF; CDR3 DNA: TGTGCCAGTAGTGTGATGGACGGGGTGCCAGAGACCCAGTACTTC
clone size: once; J gene: TRBJ2-5; V gene: TRBV5-1; D gene: TRBD1; CDR3 protein: CASSLRQGYGETQYF; CDR3 DNA: TGCGCCAGCAGCTTGAGACAGGGGTATGGCGAGACCCAGTACTTC
clone size: .; J gene: TRBJ2-2; V gene: TRBV5-4; D gene: .; CDR3 protein: CASSLDTGELFF; CDR3 DNA: TGTGCCAGCAGCCTCGACACCGGGGAGCTGTTTTTT
clone size: .; J gene: TRBJ2-5; V gene: TRBV20-1; D gene: .; CDR3 protein: CSAILSETQYF; CDR3 DNA: TGCAGTGCCATCCTATCCGAGACCCAGTACTTC
clone size: .; J gene: TRBJ2-2; V gene: TRBV5-8; D gene: TRBD1; CDR3 protein: CASSSGTANTGELFF; CDR3 DNA: TGTGCCAGCAGCTCCGGGACAGCGAACACCGGGGAGCTGTTTTTT
clone size: .; J gene: TRBJ2-7; V gene: TRBV7-2; D gene: .; CDR3 protein: CASSLAPGTGYEQYF; CDR3 DNA: TGTGCCAGCAGCTTAGCGCCAGGGACGGGATACGAGCAGTACTTC
clone size: once; J gene: TRBJ1-1; V gene: TRBV7-9; D gene: .; CDR3 protein: CASSLWREIGTEAFF; CDR3 DNA: TGTGCCAGCAGCTTATGGCGGGAGATTGGCACTGAAGCTTTCTTT